Each of the 25 T cell receptor beta chains below was sequenced from the same sample in a study of blood T cell repertoires in COVID-19 (dated by TCRdb to between 2020 and 2021). The library was made by the immunoSEQ multiplex PCR assay. TCRdb stores this immuneACCESS table with in-frame sequences only. Part of the clones is absent; in the studies checked, under half of the shortfall reflects unresolved V genes, and no reason is known for the rest. For this sample there are a few hundred thousand clones; approximately 89% appear just once. In total, the top ten clones hold approximately 6.6% of the sample. The sample taken for sequencing was peripheral blood. Receptors were obtained from a woman in her twenties or thirties who had recovered from COVID-19.

V gene TRBV6-6 combines with J gene TRBJ1-5, with 9 nucleotides matching TRBD1. The CDR3 runs 16 residues. Germline lookup yields CDR1 MNHNY and CDR2 SVGAGI (reference sequence). The V gene end was trimmed by 6 bases and the J gene end by 1 base; junction bases not matched to a gene: 7. The CDR3 DNA follows: TGTGCCAGCAGGAACTCCGGGACAGGGAGCAATCAGCCCCAGCATTTT. Translating gives CASRNSGTGSNQPQHF.

In DNA form, the CDR3 reads TGCGCCAGCAGCCAAGGGTCCCGGGGTGGTGAGCAGTTCTTC. Its protein is CASSQGSRGGEQFF. The V call is TRBV4-3, the J call TRBJ2-1, with a tentative D call TRBD2 (5 bases). Germline V gives CDR1 LGHNA, CDR2 YSLEER. Trimming left V 1 base short and J 9 bases short, with 13 bases between. This CDR3 comprises 14 residues.

The genes are TRBV15 and TRBJ1-4; 8 nucleotides match TRBD1. V dropped 4 bases and J dropped 2; count of bases not matched to a gene: 6. CDR3 length: 16 residues. From germline, CDR1 is LNHNV and CDR2 YYDKDF (reference sequence). In DNA, the CDR3 is TGTGCCACCAGCACAGACAGGGGTCGGACTAATGAAAAACTGTTTTTT. Translated, it gives CATSTDRGRTNEKLFF.

CDR3: CASSPRGSGDTEAFF. CDR3 DNA: TGTGCCAGCTCACCACGAGGGTCAGGGGACACTGAAGCTTTCTTT. The chain has TRBV18 and TRBJ1-1, with TRBD1 as a possible D gene (6 bases). CDR3 size: 15 residues. V was pared by 1 base and J by 3 bases, with 12 bases between. From germline, CDR1 is KGHSH and CDR2 LQKENI. The whole variable domain, remainder taken from reference TRBV18 and TRBJ1-1, is NAGVMQNPRHLVRRRGQEARLRCSPMKGHSHVYWYRQLPEEGLKFMVYLQKENIIDESGMPKERFSAEFPKEGPSILRIQQVVRGDSAAYFCASSPRGSGDTEAFFGQGTRLTVV.

The chain employs TRBV7-3 and TRBJ2-1, with a tentative D call TRBD2 (6 bases). Trimming removed 2 bases from V and 9 bases from J, with 8 bases in between. The CDR3 is 12 amino acids. Germline CDR1 reads SGHTA; CDR2 reads FQGTGA. DNA of the CDR3: TGTGCCAGCAGCTTACAAGCGGGTGAGCAGTTCTTC. This gives the protein CASSLQAGEQFF.

The chain links TRBV5-6 to TRBJ2-5; D might be TRBD2 (6 bases). With 0 bases removed from V and 2 bases from J, the gap between germline ends came to 14 bases. This CDR3 has 16 residues. Germline V lookup: CDR1 SGHDT, CDR2 YYEEEE. This CDR3 is CASSLGRGFVQETQYF. In DNA, the CDR3 is TGTGCCAGCAGCTTGGGACGGGGGTTCGTTCAAGAGACCCAGTACTTC.

This chain links TRBV28 with TRBJ2-1; 10 nucleotides line up with TRBD2. Germline CDR1 MDHEN, CDR2 SYDVKM. J gave up 0 bases and V 5 bases, and 4 bases lay outside the gene matches. This CDR3 is 16 amino acids long. The CDR3 protein is CASSTSGASSYNEQFF. DNA for the CDR3: TGTGCCAGCAGTACTAGCGGGGCTAGCTCCTACAATGAGCAGTTCTTC.

J is TRBJ2-5 and V is TRBV27; D is perhaps TRBD1 (6 bases). Per germline, CDR1 MNHEY and CDR2 SMNVEV (reference sequence). V dropped 6 bases and J dropped 3 bases, with 14 bases sitting between them. There are 14 residues in the CDR3. CDR3 in amino acids: CASRRRTDEETQYF. DNA of the CDR3: TGTGCCAGCAGACGTCGGACAGACGAAGAGACCCAGTACTTC.

The chain combines TRBV11-2 with TRBJ2-3; tentatively, D is TRBD2 (6 bases). Germline V gene data show CDR1 as SGHAT and CDR2 as FQNNGV. Trimming pared 3 bases from V and 3 bases from J, leaving 25 bases between. This CDR3 is 19 amino acids long. The CDR3 DNA sequence: TGTGCCAGCAGCTTTAGGCCCTCGAGAGCCGGGGGAGTAACAGATACGCAGTATTTT. Its translation: CASSFRPSRAGGVTDTQYF.

The V call is TRBV9, the J call TRBJ1-1; D may be TRBD1 (5 bases). There are 14 residues in the CDR3. V was cut by 1 base and J by 4 bases, with 11 bases left in between. CDR1 SGDLS and CDR2 YYNGEE come from the germline V gene. The CDR3 DNA is TGTGCCAGCAGCGTAACCCCCAGGGTCACTGAAGCTTTCTTT. Translation gives CASSVTPRVTEAFF.

The chain has TRBV10-3 and TRBJ1-5; 7 nucleotides line up with TRBD1. Per germline, CDR1 ENHRY and CDR2 SYGVKD. The CDR3 sequence is 15 residues long. Unmatched junction bases numbered 4, after V lost 0 bases and J lost 5 bases. The CDR3: CAISESTGKDQPQHF. In DNA form, the CDR3 reads TGTGCCATCAGTGAGTCGACAGGGAAGGATCAGCCCCAGCATTTT.

The CDR3: CASSFGREILEEQFF. The CDR3 DNA reads as TGCGCCAGCAGCTTCGGACGGGAGATTCTGGAGGAGCAGTTCTTC. This chain links TRBV5-1 with TRBJ2-1; TRBD2 might be the D (6 bases). Trimming pared 2 bases from V and 10 bases from J, leaving 19 bases between. Germline V gives CDR1 SGHRS, CDR2 YFSETQ. The CDR3 loop spans 15 amino acids. Looking up the rest from reference TRBV5-1 and TRBJ2-1 gives the full variable domain: KAGVTQTPRYLIKTRGQQVTLSCSPISGHRSVSWYQQTPGQGLQFLFEYFSETQRNKGNFPGRFSGRQFSNSRSEMNVSTLELGDSALYLCASSFGREILEEQFFGPGTRLTVL.

Concerning this clone itself: Other DNA sequences in the same sample also yield this CDR3. The chain links TRBV2 to TRBJ2-5; D perhaps matches TRBD2 (6 bases). From germline, CDR1 is SNHLY and CDR2 FYNNEI. The CDR3 sequence is 14 residues long. V shed 2 bases and J shed 4 bases, with 11 bases lying between them. CDR3 bases: TGTGCCAGCAGTGAACGTCAGGGAGGAGAGACCCAGTACTTC. Encoded protein: CASSERQGGETQYF.

The rearrangement uses TRBV7-2 and TRBJ2-3; D gene uncertain. V lost 5 bases and J 5 bases, leaving 11 bases between the germline ends. Germline V CDR1 and CDR2: SGHTA, FQGNSA. This CDR3 is 13 amino acids long. DNA for the CDR3: TGTGCCAGCAGCCTGAGCGACGTAGATACGCAGTATTTT. This translates into CASSLSDVDTQYF.

V is TRBV7-2 and J is TRBJ2-1; D unclear. The CDR3 runs to 13 residues. V lost 2 bases, J lost 6 bases, and 8 bases lay in between. Germline V lookup: CDR1 SGHTA, CDR2 FQGNSA. The CDR3 here is CASSLNSINEQFF. Here the CDR3 DNA reads TGTGCCAGCAGCTTAAACTCTATCAATGAGCAGTTCTTC.

This sequence joins TRBV6-5 and TRBJ2-2; possibly TRBD1 for D (6 bases). Trimming took off 2 bases at V and 6 bases at J, with 13 bases between the two ends. Germline V gene sequence: CDR1 MNHEY, CDR2 SVGAGI. This CDR3 region has 15 residues. Here the CDR3 DNA reads TGTGCCAGCAGTTACGGACAGAGGAGGTCCGGGGAGCTGTTTTTT. This translates into CASSYGQRRSGELFF.

The rearrangement joins TRBV12-5 to TRBJ2-5; D ambiguous. The CDR3 is 13 amino acids. In germline, CDR1 is LGHNT, CDR2 FRNRAP. Deletions cut 2 bases from V and 2 bases from J, with 6 bases between. CDR3: CASGLSTQETQYF. CDR3 bases: TGTGCTAGTGGTTTGAGTACACAAGAGACCCAGTACTTC.

The J gene is TRBJ2-7, the V gene TRBV9; the D gene is possibly TRBD1 (6 bases). CDR3 size: 14 residues. Per the germline V gene, CDR1 is SGDLS and CDR2 is YYNGEE. Trimming left V 1 base short and J 2 bases short, with 10 bases between. CDR3 region: CASSVQGFAYEQYF. The DNA for the CDR3 is TGTGCCAGCAGCGTACAGGGGTTTGCCTACGAGCAGTACTTC.

V is TRBV3-1 (or the pseudogene TRBV3-2) and J is TRBJ1-2; no clear D. Trimming cost V 0 bases and J 4 bases, with 6 bases left between them. This CDR3 is built from 13 residues. Germline V lookup: CDR1 LGHDT, CDR2 YNNKEL (reference sequence). The CDR3 DNA follows: TGTGCCAGCAGCCAAGATGGAGTCTATGGCTACACCTTC. It encodes CASSQDGVYGYTF.

The V gene is TRBV7-2, the J gene TRBJ1-5; D gene uncertain. V was shortened by 1 base and J by 0 bases, with 4 bases between the two germline ends. The CDR3 extends over 14 amino acids. Germline V gene sequence: CDR1 SGHTA, CDR2 FQGNSA. Here the CDR3 reads CASSLGVSNQPQHF. CDR3 coding DNA: TGTGCCAGCAGCTTAGGCGTTAGCAATCAGCCCCAGCATTTT. The entire variable domain, with the rest obtained from reference TRBV7-2 and TRBJ1-5, is as follows: GAGVSQSPSNKVTEKGKDVELRCDPISGHTALYWYRQSLGQGLEFLIYFQGNSAPDKSGLPSDRFSAERTGGSVSTLTIQRTQQEDSAVYLCASSLGVSNQPQHFGDGTRLSIL.

The chain has TRBV28 and TRBJ2-7; 11 bases match TRBD1. Per germline, CDR1 MDHEN and CDR2 SYDVKM. CDR3 length equals 14 residues. V dropped 7 bases and J dropped 3; count of bases not matched to a gene: 5. The CDR3 here is CASIGGTGGYEQYF. The CDR3 coding sequence is TGTGCCAGCATCGGTGGGACAGGGGGCTACGAGCAGTACTTC. The whole variable domain, remainder taken from reference TRBV28 and TRBJ2-7, is DVKVTQSSRYLVKRTGEKVFLECVQDMDHENMFWYRQDPGLGLRLIYFSYDVKMKEKGDIPEGYSVSREKKERFSLILESASTNQTSMYLCASIGGTGGYEQYFGPGTRLTVT.

The chain links TRBV6-5 to TRBJ2-7; 10 bases agree with TRBD1. The J segment lost 5 bases and the V segment lost 6 bases, leaving 7 bases of the junction unmatched. Germline lookup yields CDR1 MNHEY and CDR2 SVGAGI. The CDR3 totals 14 residues. The CDR3 bases are TGTGCCAGCAGACGAGGACAGGGGGATCACGAGCAGTACTTC. It encodes CASRRGQGDHEQYF.

The chain joins TRBV2 to TRBJ2-3, with TRBD2 matching 9 bases. CDR1 and CDR2 (germline): SNHLY, FYNNEI. After removal of 1 base from V and 2 bases from J, the junction contained 7 bases not matched to a gene. The CDR3 length is 17 residues. CDR3 protein: CASSEVVLAGNTDTQYF. In DNA, the CDR3 is TGTGCCAGCAGTGAAGTGGTTCTAGCGGGGAACACAGATACGCAGTATTTT. The full variable domain, with the rest looked up from reference TRBV2 and TRBJ2-3, is EPEVTQTPSHQVTQMGQEVILRCVPISNHLYFYWYRQILGQKVEFLVSFYNNEISEKSEIFDDQFSVERPDGSNFTLKIRSTKLEDSAMYFCASSEVVLAGNTDTQYFGPGTRLTVL.

The chain carries TRBV18 and TRBJ2-1, with 8 bases fitting TRBD1. J lost 6 bases, V lost 4 bases, and 2 bases had no gene match. The CDR3 has 13 amino acids. Germline V CDR1 and CDR2: KGHSH, LQKENI. CDR3 in amino acids: CASSRGQGNEQFF. The CDR3 DNA is TGTGCCAGCTCACGCGGACAGGGCAATGAGCAGTTCTTC.

The chain carries TRBV28 and TRBJ1-5; the D is unclear. This CDR3 has 13 residues. Trimming cost V 6 bases and J 4 bases, with 10 bases left between them. The V gene's germline CDR1 is MDHEN and CDR2 SYDVKM. CDR3 DNA: TGTGCCAGCAGGTTCCCGGGTAATCAGCCCCAGCATTTT. Its protein product is CASRFPGNQPQHF. Full variable domain (remainder filled in from reference TRBV28 and TRBJ1-5): DVKVTQSSRYLVKRTGEKVFLECVQDMDHENMFWYRQDPGLGLRLIYFSYDVKMKEKGDIPEGYSVSREKKERFSLILESASTNQTSMYLCASRFPGNQPQHFGDGTRLSIL.